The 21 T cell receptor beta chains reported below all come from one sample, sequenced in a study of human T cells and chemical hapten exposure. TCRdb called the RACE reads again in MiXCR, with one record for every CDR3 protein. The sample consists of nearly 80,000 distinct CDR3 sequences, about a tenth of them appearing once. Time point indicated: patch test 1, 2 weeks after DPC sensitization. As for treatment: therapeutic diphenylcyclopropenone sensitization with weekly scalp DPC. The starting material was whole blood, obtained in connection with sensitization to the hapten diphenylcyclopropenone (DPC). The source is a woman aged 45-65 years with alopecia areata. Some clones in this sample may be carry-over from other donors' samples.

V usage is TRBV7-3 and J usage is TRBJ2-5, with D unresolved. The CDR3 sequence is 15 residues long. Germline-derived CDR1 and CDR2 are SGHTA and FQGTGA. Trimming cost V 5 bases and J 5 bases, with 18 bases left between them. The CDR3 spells CASSHGSLSGETQYF. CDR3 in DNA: TGTGCCAGCAGCCACGGCTCACTCTCCGGGGAGACCCAGTACTTC.

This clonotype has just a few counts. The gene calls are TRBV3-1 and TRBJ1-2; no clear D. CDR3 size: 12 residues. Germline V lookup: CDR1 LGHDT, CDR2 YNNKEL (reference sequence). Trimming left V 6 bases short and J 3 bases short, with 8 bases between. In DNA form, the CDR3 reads TGTGCCAGCAGTCGGACGGACTATGGCTACACCTTC. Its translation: CASSRTDYGYTF.

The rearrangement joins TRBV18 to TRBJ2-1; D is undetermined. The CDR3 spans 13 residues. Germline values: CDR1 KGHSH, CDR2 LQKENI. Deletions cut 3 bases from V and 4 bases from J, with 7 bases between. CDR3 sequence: CASSPNQYNEQFF. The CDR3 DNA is TGTGCCAGCTCACCTAACCAGTACAATGAGCAGTTCTTC.

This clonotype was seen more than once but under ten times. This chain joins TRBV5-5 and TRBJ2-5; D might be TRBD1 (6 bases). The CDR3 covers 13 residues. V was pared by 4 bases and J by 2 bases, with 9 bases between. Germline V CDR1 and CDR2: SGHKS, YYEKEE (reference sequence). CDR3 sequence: CASSAGTQETQYF. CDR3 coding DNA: TGTGCCAGCAGCGCCGGGACACAAGAGACCCAGTACTTC.

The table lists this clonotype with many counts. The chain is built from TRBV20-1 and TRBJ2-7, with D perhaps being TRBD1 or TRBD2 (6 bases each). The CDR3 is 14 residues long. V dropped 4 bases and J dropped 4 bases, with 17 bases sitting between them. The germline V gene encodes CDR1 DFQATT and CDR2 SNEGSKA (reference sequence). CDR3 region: CSATGGGEWYEQYF. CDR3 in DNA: TGCAGTGCTACAGGAGGGGGAGAGTGGTACGAGCAGTACTTC.

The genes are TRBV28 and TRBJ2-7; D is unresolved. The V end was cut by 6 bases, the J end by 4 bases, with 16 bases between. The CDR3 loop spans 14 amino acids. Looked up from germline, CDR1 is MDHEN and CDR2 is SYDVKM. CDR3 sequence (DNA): TGTGCCAGCAGGCCCTCCGGTCGAGGTTACGAGCAGTACTTC. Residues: CASRPSGRGYEQYF.

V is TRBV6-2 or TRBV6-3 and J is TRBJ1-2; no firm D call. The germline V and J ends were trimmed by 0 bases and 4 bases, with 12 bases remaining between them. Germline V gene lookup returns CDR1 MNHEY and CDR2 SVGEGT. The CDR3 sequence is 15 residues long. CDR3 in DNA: TGTGCCAGCAGTTACTCGAAGGGCAGCCGCTATGGCTACACCTTC. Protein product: CASSYSKGSRYGYTF.

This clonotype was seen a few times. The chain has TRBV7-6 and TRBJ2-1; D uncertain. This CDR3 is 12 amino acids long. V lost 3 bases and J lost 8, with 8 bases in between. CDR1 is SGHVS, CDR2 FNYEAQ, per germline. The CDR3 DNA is TGTGCCAGCAGCTTTTTGGGGTATGAGCAGTTCTTC. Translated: CASSFLGYEQFF.

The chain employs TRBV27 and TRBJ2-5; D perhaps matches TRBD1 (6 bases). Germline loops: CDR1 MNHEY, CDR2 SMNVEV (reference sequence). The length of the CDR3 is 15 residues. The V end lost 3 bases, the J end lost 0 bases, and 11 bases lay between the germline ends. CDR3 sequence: CASSFVRGNQETQYF. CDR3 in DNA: TGTGCCAGCAGTTTCGTCAGGGGTAACCAAGAGACCCAGTACTTC.

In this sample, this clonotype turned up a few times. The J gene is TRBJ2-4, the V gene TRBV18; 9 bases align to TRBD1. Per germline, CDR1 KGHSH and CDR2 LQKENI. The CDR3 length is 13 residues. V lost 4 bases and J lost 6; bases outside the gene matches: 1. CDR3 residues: CASSLTGGNIQYF. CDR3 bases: TGTGCCAGCTCACTGACAGGGGGAAACATTCAGTACTTC.

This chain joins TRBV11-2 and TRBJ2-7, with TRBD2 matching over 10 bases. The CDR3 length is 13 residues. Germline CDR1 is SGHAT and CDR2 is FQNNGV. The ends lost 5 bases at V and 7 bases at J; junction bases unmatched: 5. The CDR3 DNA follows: TGTGCCAGCAGCACGGGACTAGCGTGGGAGCAGTACTTC. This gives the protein CASSTGLAWEQYF.

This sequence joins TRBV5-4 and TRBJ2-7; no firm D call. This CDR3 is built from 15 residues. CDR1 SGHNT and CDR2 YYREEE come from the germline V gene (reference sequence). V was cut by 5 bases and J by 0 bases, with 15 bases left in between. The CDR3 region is CASRTGGSSSYEQYF. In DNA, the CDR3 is TGTGCCAGCAGAACCGGCGGCAGTTCCTCCTACGAGCAGTACTTC. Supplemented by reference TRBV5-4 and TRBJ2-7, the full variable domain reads ETGVTQSPTHLIKTRGQQVTLRCSSQSGHNTVSWYQQALGQGPQFIFQYYREEENGRGNFPPRFSGLQFPNYSSELNVNALELDDSALYLCASRTGGSSSYEQYFGPGTRLTVT.

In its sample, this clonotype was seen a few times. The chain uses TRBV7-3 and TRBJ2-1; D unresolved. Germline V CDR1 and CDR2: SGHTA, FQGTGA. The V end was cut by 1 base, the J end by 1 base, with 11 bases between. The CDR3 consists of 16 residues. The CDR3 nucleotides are TGTGCCAGCAGCTTAAGGTCCAACCCATCCTACAATGAGCAGTTCTTC. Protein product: CASSLRSNPSYNEQFF. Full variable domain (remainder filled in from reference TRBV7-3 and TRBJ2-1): GAGVSQTPSNKVTEKGKYVELRCDPISGHTALYWYRQSLGQGPEFLIYFQGTGAADDSGLPNDRFFAVRPEGSVSTLKIQRTERGDSAVYLCASSLRSNPSYNEQFFGPGTRLTVL.

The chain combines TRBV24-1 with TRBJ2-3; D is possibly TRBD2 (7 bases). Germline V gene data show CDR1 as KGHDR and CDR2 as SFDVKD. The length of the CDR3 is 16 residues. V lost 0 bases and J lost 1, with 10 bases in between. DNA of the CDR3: TGTGCCACCAGTGATTTGCGGGGGGCAGGCACAGATACGCAGTATTTT. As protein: CATSDLRGAGTDTQYF.

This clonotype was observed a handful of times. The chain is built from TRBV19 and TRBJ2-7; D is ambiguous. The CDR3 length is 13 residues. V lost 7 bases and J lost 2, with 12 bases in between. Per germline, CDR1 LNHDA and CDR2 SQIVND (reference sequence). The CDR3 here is CASTYAGAYEQYF. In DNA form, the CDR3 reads TGTGCCAGTACTTATGCAGGAGCCTACGAGCAGTACTTC.

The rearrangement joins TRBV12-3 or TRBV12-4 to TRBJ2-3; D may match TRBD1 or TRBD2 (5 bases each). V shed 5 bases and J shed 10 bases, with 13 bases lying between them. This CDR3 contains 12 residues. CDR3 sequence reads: CASSPGPNSQYF. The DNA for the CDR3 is TGTGCCAGCAGTCCGGGACCAAATTCGCAGTATTTT.

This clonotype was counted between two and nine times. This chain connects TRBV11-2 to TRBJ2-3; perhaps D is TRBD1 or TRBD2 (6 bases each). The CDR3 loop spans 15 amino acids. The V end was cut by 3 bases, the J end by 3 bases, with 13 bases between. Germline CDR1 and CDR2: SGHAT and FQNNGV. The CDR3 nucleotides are TGTGCCAGCAGCTTGAGGGGGGCTGGAACAGATACGCAGTATTTT. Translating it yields CASSLRGAGTDTQYF.

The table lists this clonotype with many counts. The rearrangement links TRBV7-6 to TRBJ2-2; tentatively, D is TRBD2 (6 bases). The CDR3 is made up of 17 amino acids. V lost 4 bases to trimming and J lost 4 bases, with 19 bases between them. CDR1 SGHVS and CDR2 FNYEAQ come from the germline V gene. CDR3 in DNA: TGTGCCAGCAGCTCCTGGGGGGACTTCGGAGTCACCGGGGAGCTGTTTTTT. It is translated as CASSSWGDFGVTGELFF.

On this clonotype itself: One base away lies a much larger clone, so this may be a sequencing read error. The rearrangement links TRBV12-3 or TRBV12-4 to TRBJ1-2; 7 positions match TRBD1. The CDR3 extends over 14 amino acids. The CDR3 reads CVSSRGGTDYGYTF. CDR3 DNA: TGTGTCAGCAGCCGAGGCGGGACAGACTATGGCTACACCTTC.

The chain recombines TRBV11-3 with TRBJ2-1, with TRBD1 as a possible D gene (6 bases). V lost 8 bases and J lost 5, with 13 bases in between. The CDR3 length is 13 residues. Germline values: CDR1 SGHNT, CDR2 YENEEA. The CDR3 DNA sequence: TGTGCCAGCCGGAACAGGGTCGACAATGAGCAGTTCTTC. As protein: CASRNRVDNEQFF. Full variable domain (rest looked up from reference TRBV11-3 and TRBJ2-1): EAGVVQSPRYKIIEKKQPVAFWCNPISGHNTLYWYLQNLGQGPELLIRYENEEAVDDSQLPKDRFSAERLKGVDSTLKIQPAELGDSAVYLCASRNRVDNEQFFGPGTRLTVL.

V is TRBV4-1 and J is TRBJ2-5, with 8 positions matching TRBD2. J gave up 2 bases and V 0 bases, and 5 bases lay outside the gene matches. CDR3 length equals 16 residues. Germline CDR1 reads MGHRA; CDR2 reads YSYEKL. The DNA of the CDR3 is TGCGCCAGCAGCCAAGATACTAGCGGTACACAAGAGACCCAGTACTTC. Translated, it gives CASSQDTSGTQETQYF.